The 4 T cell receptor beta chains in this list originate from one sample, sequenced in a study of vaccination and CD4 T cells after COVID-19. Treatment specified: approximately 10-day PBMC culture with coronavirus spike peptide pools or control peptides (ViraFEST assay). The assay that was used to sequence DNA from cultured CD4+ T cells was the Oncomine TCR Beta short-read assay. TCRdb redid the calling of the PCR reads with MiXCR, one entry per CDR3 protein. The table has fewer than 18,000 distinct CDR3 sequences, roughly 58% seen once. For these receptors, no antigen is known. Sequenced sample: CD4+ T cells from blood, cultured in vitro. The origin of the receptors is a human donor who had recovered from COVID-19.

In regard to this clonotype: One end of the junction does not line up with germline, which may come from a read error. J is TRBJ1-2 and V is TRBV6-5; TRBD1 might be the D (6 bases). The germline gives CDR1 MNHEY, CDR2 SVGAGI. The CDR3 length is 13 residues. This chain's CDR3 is CASSYWDQQGVLF. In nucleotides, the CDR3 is TGTGCCAGCAGTTACTGGGACCAACAGGGAGTTCTCTTC.

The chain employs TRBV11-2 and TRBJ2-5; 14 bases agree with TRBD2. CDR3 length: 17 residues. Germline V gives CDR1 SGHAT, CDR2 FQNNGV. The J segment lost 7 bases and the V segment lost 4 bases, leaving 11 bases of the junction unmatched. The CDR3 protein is CASSSLRTSGRLATQYF. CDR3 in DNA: TGTGCCAGCAGCTCCTTAAGGACTAGCGGGAGGTTGGCGACCCAGTACTTC. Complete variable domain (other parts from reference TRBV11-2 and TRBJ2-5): EAGVAQSPRYKIIEKRQSVAFWCNPISGHATLYWYQQILGQGPKLLIQFQNNGVVDDSQLPKDRFSAERLKGVDSTLKIQPAKLEDSAVYLCASSSLRTSGRLATQYFGPGTRLLVL.

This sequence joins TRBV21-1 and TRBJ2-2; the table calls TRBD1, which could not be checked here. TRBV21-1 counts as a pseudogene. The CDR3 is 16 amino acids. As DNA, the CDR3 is TGTGCCAGCAGCAAAGCCGGGGGCGCAGGCACCGGGGAGCTGTTTTTT. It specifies CASSKAGGAGTGELFF.

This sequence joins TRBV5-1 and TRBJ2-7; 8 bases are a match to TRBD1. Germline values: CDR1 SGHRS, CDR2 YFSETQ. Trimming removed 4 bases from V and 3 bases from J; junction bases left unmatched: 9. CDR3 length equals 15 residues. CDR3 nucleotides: TGCGCCAGCAGCCGAGTTCGACAGGGGAACTACGAGCAGTACTTC. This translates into CASSRVRQGNYEQYF.